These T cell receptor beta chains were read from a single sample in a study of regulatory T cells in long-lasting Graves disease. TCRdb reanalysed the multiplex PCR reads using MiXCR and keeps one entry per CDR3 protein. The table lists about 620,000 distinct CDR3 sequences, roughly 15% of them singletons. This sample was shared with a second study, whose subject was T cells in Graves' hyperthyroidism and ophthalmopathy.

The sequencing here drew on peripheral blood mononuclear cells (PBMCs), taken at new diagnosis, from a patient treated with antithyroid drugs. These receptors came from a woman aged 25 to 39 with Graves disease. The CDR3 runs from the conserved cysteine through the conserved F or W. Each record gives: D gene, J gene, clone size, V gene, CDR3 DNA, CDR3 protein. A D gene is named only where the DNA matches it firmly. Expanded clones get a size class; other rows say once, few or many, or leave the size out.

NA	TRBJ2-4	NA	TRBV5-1	TGCGCCAGCAGCTTGAATAGCGGAGGAGGTGGTAGAAACATTCAGTACTTC	CASSLNSGGGGRNIQYF
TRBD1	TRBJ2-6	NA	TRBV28	TGTGCCAGCAGGTCCGGGACAGGCTCTGGGGCCAACGTCCTGACTTTC	CASRSGTGSGANVLTF
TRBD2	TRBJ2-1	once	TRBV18	TGTGCCAGCTCACCACCGGGACTAGTTATCTGGCAGTTCTTC	CASSPPGLVIWQFF
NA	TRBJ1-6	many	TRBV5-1	TGCGCCAGCAGCCCGAGGACTGAAATCGATTCACCCCTCCACTTT	CASSPRTEIDSPLHF
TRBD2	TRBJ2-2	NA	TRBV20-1	TGCAGTGCTCCACCCCCAATTGGGAGCGGGAGGGGCAACACCGGGGAGCCGTTTTTT	CSAPPPIGSGRGNTGEPFF
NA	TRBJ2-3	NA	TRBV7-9	TGTGCCAGCAGCGAAAGCGGACTCCGCACAGATACGCAGTATTTT	CASSESGLRTDTQYF
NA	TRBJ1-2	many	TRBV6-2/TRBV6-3	TGTGCCAGCACCCTCCGGGGGGCGCAGGGCTACACCTTC	CASTLRGAQGYTF
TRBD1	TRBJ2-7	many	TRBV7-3	TGTGCCAGCAGCCCGAACGGACAGGCCTCCGAGCAGTACTTC	CASSPNGQASEQYF
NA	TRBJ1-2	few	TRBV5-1	TGCGCCAGCAGCTTGTTGGCGACAGGAATAGGGGAATATGGCTACACCTTC	CASSLLATGIGEYGYTF
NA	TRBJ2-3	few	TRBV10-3	TGTGCCATCAGGCCGACGGACTCGGATACGCAGTATTTT	CAIRPTDSDTQYF
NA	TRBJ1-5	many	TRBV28	TGTGCCAGCAGTAGGGGGGGTGGAAGCAATCAGCCCCAGCATTTT	CASSRGGGSNQPQHF
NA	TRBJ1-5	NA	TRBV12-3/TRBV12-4	TGTGCCAGCAGTTTAAGGGGTTACAATCAGCCCCAGCATTTT	CASSLRGYNQPQHF
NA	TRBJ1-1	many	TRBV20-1	TGCAGTGTTGTGACTGAAGCTTTCTTT	CSVVTEAFF
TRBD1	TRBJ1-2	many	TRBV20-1	TGCAGTGCTAGAGCTGGGACAGCTAACTATGGCTACACCTTC	CSARAGTANYGYTF
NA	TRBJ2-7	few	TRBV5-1	TGCGCCAGCAGCTTGGTCGTGGGAGGTCCCTACGAGCAGTACTTC	CASSLVVGGPYEQYF
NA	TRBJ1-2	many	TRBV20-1	TGCAGTGCTGATTCACTTGACGGGTATGGCTACACCTTC	CSADSLDGYGYTF
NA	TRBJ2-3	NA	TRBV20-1	TGCAGTGCTAGACCCCCTACAGGGACATCTAGCACAGATACGCAGTATTTT	CSARPPTGTSSTDTQYF
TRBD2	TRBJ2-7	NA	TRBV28	TGTGCCAGCAGTTCCCTCGGTCGGGGGAGGGCCCTCTACGAGCAGTACTTC	CASSSLGRGRALYEQYF
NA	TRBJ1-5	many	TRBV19	TGTGCCAGTAGCCCGACAGGAAACAATCAGCCCCAGCATTTT	CASSPTGNNQPQHF
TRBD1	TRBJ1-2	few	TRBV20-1	TGCAGTGCGCTTAACAGGGGATTCTATGGCTACACCTTC	CSALNRGFYGYTF
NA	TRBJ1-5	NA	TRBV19	TGTGCCAGTAGTATTTCAGGGACCAATCAGCCCCAGCATTTT	CASSISGTNQPQHF
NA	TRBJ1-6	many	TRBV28	TGTGCCAGCAGCCTAAGGGGGGCGTTTTCACCCCTCCACTTT	CASSLRGAFSPLHF
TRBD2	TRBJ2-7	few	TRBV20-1	TGCAGTGCGAGAAGACTAGCCCAGTACGAGCAGTACTTC	CSARRLAQYEQYF
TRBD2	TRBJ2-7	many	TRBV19	TGTGCCAGTAGTTGGACTTCGACTAGCGGGACTTACGAGCAGTACTTC	CASSWTSTSGTYEQYF
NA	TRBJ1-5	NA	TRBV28	TGTGCCAGCACCCCAGCGAGCAGTCAGCCCCAGCATTTT	CASTPASSQPQHF
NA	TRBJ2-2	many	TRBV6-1	TGTGCCAGCAGTGGGGTCCTGGTGACAGTCGGAACCGGGGAGCTGTTTTTT	CASSGVLVTVGTGELFF
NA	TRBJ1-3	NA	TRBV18	TGTGCCAGCTCACCCGATCCACGGGCAGGGAACACCATATATTTT	CASSPDPRAGNTIYF
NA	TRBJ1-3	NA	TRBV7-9	TGTGCCAGCAGCTTACAGGGCTACGCTGGAAACACCATATATTTT	CASSLQGYAGNTIYF
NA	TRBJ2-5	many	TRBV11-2	TGTGCCAGCAGCTTGGGGGGGCACGAGACCCAGTACTTC	CASSLGGHETQYF
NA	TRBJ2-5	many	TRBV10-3	TGTGCCATCAGGGGGGAAACCCAAGAGACCCAGTACTTC	CAIRGETQETQYF
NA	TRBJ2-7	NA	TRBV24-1	TGTGCCACCAGTAATCGTCGGAACCGAATCGGCTACGAGCAGTACTTC	CATSNRRNRIGYEQYF